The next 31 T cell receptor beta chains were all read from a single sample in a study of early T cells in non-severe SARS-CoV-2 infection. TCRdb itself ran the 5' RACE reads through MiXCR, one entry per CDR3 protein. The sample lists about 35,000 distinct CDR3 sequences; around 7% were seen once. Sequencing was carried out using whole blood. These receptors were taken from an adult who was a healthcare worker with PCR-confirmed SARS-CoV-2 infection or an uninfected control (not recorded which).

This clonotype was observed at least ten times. This CDR3 is CASSSQWGGELFF. The CDR3 DNA follows: TGTGCCAGCAGCTCTCAGTGGGGCGGGGAGCTGTTTTTT. J is TRBJ2-2 and V is TRBV7-3, with D uncertain. V gave up 4 bases and J gave up 7 bases, with 10 bases separating them. There are 13 residues in the CDR3. Germline V CDR1 and CDR2: SGHTA, FQGTGA.

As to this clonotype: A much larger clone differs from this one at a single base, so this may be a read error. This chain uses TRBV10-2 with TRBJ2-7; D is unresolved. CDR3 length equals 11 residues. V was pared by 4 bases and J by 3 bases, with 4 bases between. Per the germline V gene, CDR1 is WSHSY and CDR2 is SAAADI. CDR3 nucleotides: TGCGCCAGCAGTGCGGGCTACGAGCAGTACTTC. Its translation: CASSAGYEQYF.

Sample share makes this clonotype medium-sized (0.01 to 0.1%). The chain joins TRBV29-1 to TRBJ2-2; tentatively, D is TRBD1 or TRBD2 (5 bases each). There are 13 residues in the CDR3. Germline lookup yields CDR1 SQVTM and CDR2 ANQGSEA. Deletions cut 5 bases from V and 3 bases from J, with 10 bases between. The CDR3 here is CSVHRDHTGELFF. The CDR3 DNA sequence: TGCAGCGTTCACCGGGACCACACCGGGGAGCTGTTTTTT.

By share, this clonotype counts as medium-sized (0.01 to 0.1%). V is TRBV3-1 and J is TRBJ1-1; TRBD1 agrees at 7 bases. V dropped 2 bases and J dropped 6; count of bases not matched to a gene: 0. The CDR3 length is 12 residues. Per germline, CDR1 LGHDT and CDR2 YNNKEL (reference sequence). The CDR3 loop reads CASSQQGAEAFF. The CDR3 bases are TGTGCCAGCAGCCAACAGGGGGCTGAAGCTTTCTTT.

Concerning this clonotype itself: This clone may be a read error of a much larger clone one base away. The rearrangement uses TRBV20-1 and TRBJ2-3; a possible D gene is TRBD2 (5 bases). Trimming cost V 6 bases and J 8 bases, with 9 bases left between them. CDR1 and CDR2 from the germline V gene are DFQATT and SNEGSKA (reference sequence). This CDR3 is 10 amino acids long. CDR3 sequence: CSARGGTQYF. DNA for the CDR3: TGCAGTGCGCGTGGAGGTACGCAGTATTTT.

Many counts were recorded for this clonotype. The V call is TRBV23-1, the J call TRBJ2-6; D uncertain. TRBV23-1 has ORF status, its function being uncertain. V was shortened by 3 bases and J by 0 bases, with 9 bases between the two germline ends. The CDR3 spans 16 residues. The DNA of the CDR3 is TGCGCCAGCAGTCATTTTCGAGCCTCTGGGGCCAACGTCCTGACTTTC. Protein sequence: CASSHFRASGANVLTF.

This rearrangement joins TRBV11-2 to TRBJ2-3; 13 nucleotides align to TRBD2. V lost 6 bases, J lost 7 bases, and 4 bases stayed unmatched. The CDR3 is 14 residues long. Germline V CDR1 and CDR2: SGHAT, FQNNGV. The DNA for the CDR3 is TGTGCCAGCAGAAGACTAGCGGGAGGAAATACGCAGTATTTT. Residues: CASRRLAGGNTQYF.

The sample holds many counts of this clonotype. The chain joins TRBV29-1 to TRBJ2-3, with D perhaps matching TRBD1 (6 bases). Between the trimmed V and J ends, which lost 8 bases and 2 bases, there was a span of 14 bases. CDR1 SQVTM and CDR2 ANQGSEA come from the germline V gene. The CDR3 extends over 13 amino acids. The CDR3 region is CSPRDTYTDTQYF. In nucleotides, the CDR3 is TGCAGCCCACGGGACACCTACACAGATACGCAGTATTTT.

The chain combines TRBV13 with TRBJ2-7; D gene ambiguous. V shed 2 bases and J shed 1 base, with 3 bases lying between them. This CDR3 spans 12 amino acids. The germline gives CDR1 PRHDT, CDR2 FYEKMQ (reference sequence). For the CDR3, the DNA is TGTGCCAGCAGCTTAACGTCCTACGAGCAGTACTTC. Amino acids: CASSLTSYEQYF.

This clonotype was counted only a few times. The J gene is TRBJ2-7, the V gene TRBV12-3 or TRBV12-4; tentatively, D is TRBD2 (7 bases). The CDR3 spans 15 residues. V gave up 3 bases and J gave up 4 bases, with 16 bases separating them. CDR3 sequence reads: CASSFKWAGAYEQYF. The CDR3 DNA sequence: TGTGCCAGCAGTTTTAAATGGGCGGGGGCATACGAGCAGTACTTC.

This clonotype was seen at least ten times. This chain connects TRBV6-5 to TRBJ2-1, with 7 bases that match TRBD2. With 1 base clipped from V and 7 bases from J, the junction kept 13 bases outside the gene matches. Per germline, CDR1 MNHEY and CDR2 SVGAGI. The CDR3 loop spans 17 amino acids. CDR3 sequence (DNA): TGTGCCAGCAGTTACTGGCGGTCTAGCGGATGGGGGAATGAGCAGTTCTTC. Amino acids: CASSYWRSSGWGNEQFF.

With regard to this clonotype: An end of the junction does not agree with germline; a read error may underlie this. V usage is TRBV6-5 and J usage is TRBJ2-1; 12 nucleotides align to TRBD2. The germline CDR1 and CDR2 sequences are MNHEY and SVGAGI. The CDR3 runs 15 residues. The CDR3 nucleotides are TGTGCCAGCACCCAACTAGCGGGAGGATACAATGAGGAGTTCTTC. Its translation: CASTQLAGGYNEEFF.

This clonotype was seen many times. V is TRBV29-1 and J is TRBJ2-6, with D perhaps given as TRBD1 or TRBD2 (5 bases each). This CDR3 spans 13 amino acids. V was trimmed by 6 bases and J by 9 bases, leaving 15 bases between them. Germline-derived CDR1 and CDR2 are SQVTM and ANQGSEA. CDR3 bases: TGCAGCGTAGGGGACGGTGGTGTCAACGTCCTGACTTTC. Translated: CSVGDGGVNVLTF.

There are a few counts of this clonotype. Here the CDR3 DNA reads TGTGCCAGCAGCCAACCCGGGACAGGGAACAATGAGCAGTTCTTC. Protein product: CASSQPGTGNNEQFF. The rearrangement links TRBV4-2 to TRBJ2-1; TRBD1 aligns across 9 bases. The CDR3 loop spans 15 amino acids. Germline CDR1 is LGHNA and CDR2 is YNFKEQ. The V and J ends lost 2 bases and 5 bases, in that order; junction bases with no gene match: 4.

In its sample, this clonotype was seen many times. The CDR3 loop is CATSQADNSPLHF. The CDR3 DNA follows: TGTGCCACCAGTCAAGCAGATAATTCACCCCTCCACTTT. The chain is built from TRBV24-1 and TRBJ1-6; no definite D call. This CDR3 region has 13 residues. The V end lost 6 bases, the J end lost 5 bases, and 7 bases lay between the germline ends. Germline V gives CDR1 KGHDR, CDR2 SFDVKD.

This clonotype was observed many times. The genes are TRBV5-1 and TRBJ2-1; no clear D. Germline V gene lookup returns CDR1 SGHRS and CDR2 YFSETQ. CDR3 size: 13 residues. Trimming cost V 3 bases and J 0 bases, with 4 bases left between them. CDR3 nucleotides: TGCGCCAGCAGCTGGGACTCCTACAATGAGCAGTTCTTC. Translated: CASSWDSYNEQFF. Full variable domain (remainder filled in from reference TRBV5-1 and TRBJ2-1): KAGVTQTPRYLIKTRGQQVTLSCSPISGHRSVSWYQQTPGQGLQFLFEYFSETQRNKGNFPGRFSGRQFSNSRSEMNVSTLELGDSALYLCASSWDSYNEQFFGPGTRLTVL.

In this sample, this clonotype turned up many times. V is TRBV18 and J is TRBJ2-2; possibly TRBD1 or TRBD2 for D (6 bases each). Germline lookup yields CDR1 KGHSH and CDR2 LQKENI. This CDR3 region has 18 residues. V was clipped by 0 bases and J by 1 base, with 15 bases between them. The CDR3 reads CASSPPFGGEVNTGELFF. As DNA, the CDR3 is TGTGCCAGCTCACCACCGTTCGGGGGCGAGGTGAACACCGGGGAGCTGTTTTTT.

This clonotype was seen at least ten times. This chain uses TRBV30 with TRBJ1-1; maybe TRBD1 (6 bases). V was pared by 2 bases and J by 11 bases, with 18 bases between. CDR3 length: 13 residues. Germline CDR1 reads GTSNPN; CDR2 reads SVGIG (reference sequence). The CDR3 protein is CAWSPFGTFRAFF. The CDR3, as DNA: TGTGCCTGGAGTCCCTTTGGGACATTCCGTGCTTTCTTT.

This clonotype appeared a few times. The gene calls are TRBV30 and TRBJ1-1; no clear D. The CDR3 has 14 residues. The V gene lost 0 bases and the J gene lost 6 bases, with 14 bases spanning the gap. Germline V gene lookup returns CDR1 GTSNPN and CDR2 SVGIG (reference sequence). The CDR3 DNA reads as TGTGCCTGGAGTGTAGTAGGAGGGTTGTCTGAAGCTTTCTTT. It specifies CAWSVVGGLSEAFF.

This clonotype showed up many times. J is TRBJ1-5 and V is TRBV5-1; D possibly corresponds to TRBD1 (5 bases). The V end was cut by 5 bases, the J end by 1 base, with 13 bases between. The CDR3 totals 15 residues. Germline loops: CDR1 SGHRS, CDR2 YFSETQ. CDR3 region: CASSFDGGSNQPQHF. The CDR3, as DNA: TGCGCCAGCAGTTTCGACGGGGGAAGCAATCAGCCCCAGCATTTT.

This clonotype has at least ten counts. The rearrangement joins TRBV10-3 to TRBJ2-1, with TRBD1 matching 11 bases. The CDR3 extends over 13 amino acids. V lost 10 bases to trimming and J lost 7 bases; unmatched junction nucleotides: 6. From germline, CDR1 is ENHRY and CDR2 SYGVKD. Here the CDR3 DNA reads TGTGCCACGCGGGACAGGGGGTGGAATGAGCAGTTCTTC. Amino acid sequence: CATRDRGWNEQFF.

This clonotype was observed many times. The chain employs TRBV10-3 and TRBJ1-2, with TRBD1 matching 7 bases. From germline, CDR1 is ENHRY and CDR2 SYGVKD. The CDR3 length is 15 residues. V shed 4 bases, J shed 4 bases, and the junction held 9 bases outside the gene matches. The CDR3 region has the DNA TGTGCCATCAGTGGACGTCAGGGGGAGGTCTATGGCTACACCTTC. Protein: CAISGRQGEVYGYTF.

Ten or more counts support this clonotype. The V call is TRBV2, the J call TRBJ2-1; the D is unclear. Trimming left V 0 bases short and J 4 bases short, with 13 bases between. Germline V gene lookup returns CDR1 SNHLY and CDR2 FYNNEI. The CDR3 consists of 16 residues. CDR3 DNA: TGTGCCAGCAGTGAAGCGCTAAGGAATTTATACAATGAGCAGTTCTTC. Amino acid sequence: CASSEALRNLYNEQFF. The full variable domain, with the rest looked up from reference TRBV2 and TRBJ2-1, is EPEVTQTPSHQVTQMGQEVILRCVPISNHLYFYWYRQILGQKVEFLVSFYNNEISEKSEIFDDQFSVERPDGSNFTLKIRSTKLEDSAMYFCASSEALRNLYNEQFFGPGTRLTVL.

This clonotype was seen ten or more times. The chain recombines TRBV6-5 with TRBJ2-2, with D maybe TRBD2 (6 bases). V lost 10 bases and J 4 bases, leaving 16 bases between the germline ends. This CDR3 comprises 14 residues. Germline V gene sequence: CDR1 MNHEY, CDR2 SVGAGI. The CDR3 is CATETGVSTGELFF. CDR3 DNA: TGTGCCACCGAAACGGGAGTTAGCACCGGGGAGCTGTTTTTT.

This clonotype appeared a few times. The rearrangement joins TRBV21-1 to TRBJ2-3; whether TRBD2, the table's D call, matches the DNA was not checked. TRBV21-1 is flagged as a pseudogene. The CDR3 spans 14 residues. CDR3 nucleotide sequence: TGTGCCAGAAAGGGAGCGGCCCTCAAAAGTACGCAGTATTTT. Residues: CARKGAALKSTQYF.

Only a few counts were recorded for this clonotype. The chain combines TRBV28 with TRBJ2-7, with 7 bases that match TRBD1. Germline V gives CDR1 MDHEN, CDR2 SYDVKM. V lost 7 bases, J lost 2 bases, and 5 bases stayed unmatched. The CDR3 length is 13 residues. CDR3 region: CASINGQAYEQYF. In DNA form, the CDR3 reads TGTGCCAGCATCAACGGACAGGCCTACGAGCAGTACTTC.

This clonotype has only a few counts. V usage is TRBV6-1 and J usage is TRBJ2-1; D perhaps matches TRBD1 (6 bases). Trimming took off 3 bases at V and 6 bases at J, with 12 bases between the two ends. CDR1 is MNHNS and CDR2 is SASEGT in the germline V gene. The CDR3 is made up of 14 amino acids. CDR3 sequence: CASSEDRVFNEQFF. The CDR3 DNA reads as TGTGCCAGCAGTGAGGACAGAGTTTTCAATGAGCAGTTCTTC.

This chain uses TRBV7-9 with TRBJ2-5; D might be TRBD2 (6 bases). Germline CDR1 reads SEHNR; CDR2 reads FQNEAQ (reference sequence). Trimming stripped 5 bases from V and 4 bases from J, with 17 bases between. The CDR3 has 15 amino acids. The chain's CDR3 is CASSLSGGPGETQYF. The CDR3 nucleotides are TGTGCCAGCAGCCTAAGTGGAGGGCCTGGAGAGACCCAGTACTTC.

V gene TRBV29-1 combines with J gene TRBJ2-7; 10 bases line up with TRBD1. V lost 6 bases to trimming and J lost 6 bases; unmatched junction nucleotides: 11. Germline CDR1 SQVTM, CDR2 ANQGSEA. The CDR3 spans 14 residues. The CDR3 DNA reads TGCAGCGTCCACTCCGGGACAGGGGCACGCGAGCAGTACTTC. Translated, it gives CSVHSGTGAREQYF.

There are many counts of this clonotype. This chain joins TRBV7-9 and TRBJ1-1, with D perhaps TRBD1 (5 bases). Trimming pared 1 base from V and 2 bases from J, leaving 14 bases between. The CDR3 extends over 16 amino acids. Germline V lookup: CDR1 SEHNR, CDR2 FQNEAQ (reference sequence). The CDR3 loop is CASSLGDGVINTEAFF. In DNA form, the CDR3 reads TGTGCCAGCAGCTTAGGGGACGGTGTAATTAACACTGAAGCTTTCTTT.

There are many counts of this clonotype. The CDR3: CASSGNRGPYEKLFF. Here the CDR3 DNA reads TGCGCCAGCAGCGGAAACAGGGGGCCGTATGAAAAACTGTTTTTT. The rearrangement joins TRBV5-1 to TRBJ1-4, with 9 bases aligning to TRBD1. The germline V gene encodes CDR1 SGHRS and CDR2 YFSETQ. The CDR3 has 15 residues. V dropped 4 bases and J dropped 6; count of bases not matched to a gene: 7.